A selection of T cell receptor beta chains follows, all from one sample in a study of somatic mutations in cytotoxic T cells in rheumatoid arthritis. The table came from immunoSEQ multiplex PCR; TCRdb's copy has only in-frame clones and leaves some out. The table lists about 14,000 clones, about three quarters of them singletons. Sequencing input: CD8+ T cells sorted from blood. The receptors shown here come from an adult with rheumatoid arthritis. Each CDR3 is given with its conserved first and last residue. The D gene is left open where the match is weak. The size entry is marked missing in some rows and otherwise reads once, few, many or a size class.

J gene	D gene	clone size	V gene	CDR3 protein	CDR3 DNA
TRBJ2-7	.	.	TRBV5-1	CASSLVGLPYEQYF	TGCGCCAGCAGCTTGGTGGGCTTACCCTACGAGCAGTACTTC
TRBJ2-1	.	.	TRBV18	CASSPGENNEQFF	TGTGCCAGCTCACCCGGGGAGAACAATGAGCAGTTCTTC
TRBJ1-1	.	few	TRBV2	CASSYMQPANTEAFF	TGTGCCAGCAGTTACATGCAGCCGGCGAACACTGAAGCTTTCTTT
TRBJ1-4	TRBD1	.	TRBV2	CASSLDRGREKLFF	TGTGCCAGCAGCTTGGACAGGGGCCGGGAAAAACTGTTTTTT
TRBJ1-1	TRBD1	large	TRBV9	CASSVEDRDYTEAFF	TGTGCCAGCAGCGTAGAGGACAGGGACTACACTGAAGCTTTCTTT
TRBJ1-1	.	once	TRBV14	CASSQDLSAEAEAFF	TGTGCCAGCAGCCAAGATCTCTCGGCGGAGGCTGAAGCTTTCTTT
TRBJ1-2	.	.	TRBV28	CASNLAGLNYGYTF	TGTGCCAGCAACCTGGCAGGCCTTAACTATGGCTACACCTTC
TRBJ2-3	.	medium-sized	TRBV4-1	CASSQLGRGTTDTQYF	TGCGCCAGCAGCCAATTAGGCAGGGGAACGACAGATACGCAGTATTTT
TRBJ2-5	.	.	TRBV7-9	CASSPSGAQETQYF	TGTGCCAGCAGCCCGTCGGGGGCCCAAGAGACCCAGTACTTC
TRBJ1-1	TRBD1	.	TRBV6-5	CASSDPTGLTEAFF	TGTGCCAGCAGCGACCCGACAGGGTTAACTGAAGCTTTCTTT
TRBJ1-2	.	.	TRBV7-9	CASSLGGPANYGYTF	TGTGCCAGCTCCCTGGGGGGGCCCGCTAACTATGGCTACACCTTC
TRBJ2-1	.	.	TRBV4-1	CASSRTQGHEQFF	TGCGCCAGCAGCCGAACTCAGGGCCATGAGCAGTTCTTC
TRBJ2-7	.	few	TRBV7-9	CASSPARAASSYEQYF	TGTGCCAGCAGCCCTGCCAGGGCAGCTAGCTCCTACGAGCAGTACTTC
TRBJ2-3	.	.	TRBV27	CASGPGSTDTQYF	TGTGCCAGCGGGCCGGGGAGCACAGATACGCAGTATTTT
TRBJ2-1	TRBD2	.	TRBV6-1	CASSGWGTSGGAWEQFF	TGTGCCAGCAGTGGATGGGGGACTAGCGGGGGGGCGTGGGAGCAGTTCTTC
TRBJ1-1	.	.	TRBV10-3	CAISENTVHMNTEAFF	TGTGCCATCAGTGAGAACACAGTACACATGAACACTGAAGCTTTCTTT
TRBJ2-1	TRBD2	.	TRBV29-1	CSVEGLAGEEQFF	TGCAGCGTTGAGGGACTAGCGGGGGAAGAGCAGTTCTTC
TRBJ1-1	.	.	TRBV6-1	CASRMGRGNEAFF	TGTGCCAGCAGGATGGGGAGGGGTAATGAAGCTTTCTTT
TRBJ2-7	.	.	TRBV2	CASSDRDNSYEQYF	TGTGCCAGCAGTGACCGGGACAACTCCTACGAGCAGTACTTC
TRBJ2-3	.	.	TRBV19	CASSILLGTDTQYF	TGTGCCAGTAGTATCCTACTTGGCACAGATACGCAGTATTTT
TRBJ1-4	.	few	TRBV28	CASRFRPGSREKLFF	TGTGCCAGCAGATTCCGGCCGGGCAGTCGAGAAAAACTGTTTTTT
TRBJ2-1	.	few	TRBV5-1	CASSLGLHNEQFF	TGCGCCAGCAGCTTGGGGCTACACAATGAGCAGTTCTTC
TRBJ2-1	.	.	TRBV10-3	CAISDVSGPEQFF	TGTGCCATCAGTGATGTATCCGGGCCTGAGCAGTTCTTC
TRBJ2-6	TRBD1	.	TRBV7-2	CASSSETGSGANVLTF	TGTGCCAGCAGCTCCGAGACAGGGTCCGGGGCCAACGTCCTGACTTTC
TRBJ2-3	.	.	TRBV29-1	CSVVQINTDTQYF	TGCAGCGTTGTACAGATAAACACAGATACGCAGTATTTT
TRBJ1-5	TRBD1	once	TRBV5-6	CASSTGTGTGQPQHF	TGTGCCAGCAGTACCGGGACAGGGACGGGTCAGCCCCAGCATTTT
TRBJ2-2	.	.	TRBV10-2	CATLRRVMNTGELFF	TGCGCCACCTTACGCCGGGTCATGAACACCGGGGAGCTGTTTTTT
TRBJ2-5	.	once	TRBV11-2	CASSLGWRQETQYF	TGTGCCAGCAGCTTGGGGTGGAGGCAAGAGACCCAGTACTTC
TRBJ2-2	.	.	TRBV11-3	CASSFSGGEGIGELFF	TGTGCCAGCAGCTTCTCTGGGGGCGAGGGCATCGGGGAGCTGTTTTTT
TRBJ1-1	.	.	TRBV9	CASTEGGLNTEAFF	TGTGCCAGCACCGAGGGGGGGCTGAACACTGAAGCTTTCTTT
TRBJ2-1	TRBD1	.	TRBV4-1	CASSQDWGQGVLF	TGCGCCAGCAGCCAAGATTGGGGACAGGGGGTCCTCTTC
TRBJ2-2	TRBD1	.	TRBV11-1	CASNPGDRGTGELFF	TGTGCCAGCAACCCAGGGGACAGGGGAACCGGGGAGCTGTTTTTT
TRBJ1-1	TRBD1	once	TRBV6-6	CASSYPGQGGWTEAFF	TGTGCCAGCAGTTACCCCGGACAGGGAGGTTGGACTGAAGCTTTCTTT
TRBJ2-1	TRBD1	.	TRBV4-1	CASSQARGHNEQFF	TGCGCCAGCAGCCAAGCCAGGGGGCACAATGAGCAGTTCTTC
TRBJ1-6	.	.	TRBV7-8	CASRPRVGVNSPLHF	TGTGCCAGCAGACCCAGGGTTGGCGTTAATTCACCCCTCCACTTT
TRBJ2-2	.	few	TRBV4-1	CASSQDGQLNTGELFF	TGCGCCAGCAGCCAAGATGGACAACTTAACACCGGGGAGCTGTTTTTT
TRBJ1-6	.	.	TRBV5-1	CASSLEWPSSYNSPLHF	TGCGCCAGCAGCTTGGAATGGCCTAGCTCCTATAATTCACCCCTCCACTTT
TRBJ1-2	TRBD1	once	TRBV27	CASTPGGQGAFGYTF	TGTGCCAGCACCCCCGGGGGACAGGGGGCCTTTGGCTACACCTTC
TRBJ1-1	TRBD1	.	TRBV11-2	CASSLGTGGAGTEAFF	TGTGCCAGCAGCTTGGGGACAGGGGGCGCGGGGACTGAAGCTTTCTTT
TRBJ2-4	.	.	TRBV5-1	CASSLVGGADIQYF	TGCGCCAGCAGCTTGGTAGGGGGAGCGGACATTCAGTACTTC
TRBJ2-1	.	.	TRBV5-1	CASSLGSYNEQFF	TGCGCCAGCAGCTTGGGAAGCTACAATGAGCAGTTCTTC
TRBJ2-1	.	once	TRBV7-3	CASSSRGNNEQFF	TGTGCCAGCAGCTCGAGGGGAAACAATGAGCAGTTCTTC
TRBJ2-3	TRBD2	.	TRBV9	CARLAGGNTQYF	TGTGCCAGGCTGGCGGGGGGAAATACGCAGTATTTT
TRBJ2-7	.	.	TRBV5-6	CASSLGGAAYEQYF	TGTGCCAGCAGCCTGGGCGGGGCAGCCTACGAGCAGTACTTC
TRBJ2-1	.	.	TRBV4-1	CASSHPDKDEQFF	TGCGCCAGCAGCCACCCTGACAAGGATGAACAGTTCTTC
TRBJ2-5	.	.	TRBV4-1	CASSLEGGFGSQYF	TGCGCCAGCAGCCTCGAGGGGGGGTTTGGGTCCCAGTACTTC
TRBJ1-3	.	.	TRBV18	CASSQEGITGNTIYF	TGTGCCAGCTCACAAGAGGGCATAACTGGAAACACCATATATTTT
TRBJ1-1	.	.	TRBV7-9	CASSLEETEAFF	TGTGCCAGCAGCTTAGAAGAAACTGAAGCTTTCTTT
TRBJ1-2	TRBD1	few	TRBV4-2	CASNPRDRGPDYGYTF	TGTGCCAGCAACCCCCGGGACAGGGGGCCCGACTATGGCTACACCTTC
TRBJ1-1	TRBD1	few	TRBV20-1	CSASRGAEAFF	TGCAGTGCTAGCAGGGGGGCTGAAGCTTTCTTT
TRBJ1-5	.	.	TRBV11-1	CASSSLGSNQPQHF	TGTGCCAGCAGCTCCCTAGGTAGCAATCAGCCCCAGCATTTT
TRBJ1-1	.	.	TRBV5-1	CASTGLDTEAFF	TGCGCCAGCACGGGGTTGGACACTGAAGCTTTCTTT
TRBJ1-1	.	.	TRBV2	CASSAGLNTEAFF	TGTGCCAGCAGTGCAGGGTTGAACACTGAAGCTTTCTTT
TRBJ2-4	.	.	TRBV5-4	CASRLEAEDIQYF	TGTGCCAGCAGGTTGGAGGCCGAAGACATTCAGTACTTC
TRBJ1-4	TRBD1	.	TRBV5-1	CASRLWGQWNEKLFF	TGCGCCAGCAGGCTGTGGGGACAGTGGAATGAAAAACTGTTTTTT
TRBJ1-5	.	.	TRBV7-8	CASSPGKNSNQPQHF	TGTGCCAGCAGCCCAGGGAAGAATAGCAATCAGCCCCAGCATTTT
TRBJ1-6	.	.	TRBV28	CASKRTGSSYNSPLHF	TGTGCCAGCAAACGAACAGGGAGCTCCTATAATTCACCCCTCCACTTT
TRBJ1-6	.	few	TRBV2	CASSGRVGALGSPLHF	TGTGCCAGCAGTGGAAGGGTGGGGGCATTAGGTTCACCCCTCCACTTT
TRBJ2-3	.	.	TRBV2	CASVPGLVDTQYF	TGTGCCAGCGTGCCAGGTTTAGTAGATACGCAGTATTTT